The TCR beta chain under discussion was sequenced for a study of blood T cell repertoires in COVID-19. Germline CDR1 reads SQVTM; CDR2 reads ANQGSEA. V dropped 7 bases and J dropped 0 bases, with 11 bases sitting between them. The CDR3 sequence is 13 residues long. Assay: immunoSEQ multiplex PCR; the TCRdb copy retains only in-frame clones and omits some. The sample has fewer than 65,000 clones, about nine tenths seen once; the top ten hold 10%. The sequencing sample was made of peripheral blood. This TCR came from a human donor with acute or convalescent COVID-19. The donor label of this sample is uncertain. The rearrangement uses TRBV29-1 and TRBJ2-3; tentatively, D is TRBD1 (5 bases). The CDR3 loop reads CSATGPSTDTQYF. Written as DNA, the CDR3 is TGCAGCGCTACAGGTCCTAGCACAGATACGCAGTATTTT.